What follows are 20 T cell receptor beta chains derived from one specimen sequenced in a study of T cells in tumors after PD-1 blockade. The repertoire was sequenced with immunoSEQ multiplex PCR; TCRdb's copy has only in-frame clones and lacks some. The data show 15,000 to 20,000 clones, around 85% seen once. The sequencing used PBMCs, collected after anti-PD-1 therapy. The receptors shown here come from a human donor with advanced basal cell or squamous cell carcinoma (not recorded which).

The chain uses TRBV7-8 and TRBJ2-7; the D is unclear. The V gene's germline CDR1 is SGHVS and CDR2 FQNEAQ. The V and J ends lost 3 bases and 2 bases respectively, with 20 bases between them. This CDR3 comprises 17 residues. The CDR3 bases are TGTGCCAGCAGCTTGGCAGATTTCGGTGTGGGGACCTACGAGCAGTACTTC. This sequence encodes CASSLADFGVGTYEQYF.

The chain recombines TRBV5-1 with TRBJ2-1; no definite D call. Germline values: CDR1 SGHRS, CDR2 YFSETQ. The CDR3 runs 14 residues. V was clipped by 0 bases and J by 7 bases, with 11 bases between them. The CDR3 sequence: CASSLDVVRNEQFF. CDR3 coding DNA: TGCGCCAGCAGCTTGGATGTCGTGAGGAATGAGCAGTTCTTC.

The sample holds one count of this clone. The V and J genes are TRBV9 and TRBJ2-2; maybe TRBD2 (6 bases). V was shortened by 7 bases and J by 0 bases, with 13 bases between the two germline ends. Per the germline V gene, CDR1 is SGDLS and CDR2 is YYNGEE. This CDR3 is 15 amino acids long. The CDR3 DNA reads TGTGCCAGCCGGCGATCGGGGGCGAACACCGGGGAGCTGTTTTTT. Amino acid sequence: CASRRSGANTGELFF.

A single count supports this clone. The V gene is TRBV5-6, the J gene TRBJ2-7, with D perhaps given as TRBD1 or TRBD2 (5 bases each). V was shortened by 3 bases and J by 3 bases, with 10 bases between the two germline ends. The CDR3 has 13 residues. Germline values: CDR1 SGHDT, CDR2 YYEEEE. CDR3 protein: CASSYGTDYEQYF. The DNA for the CDR3 is TGTGCCAGCAGCTACGGGACGGACTACGAGCAGTACTTC.

The table lists this clone with a count of one. V usage is TRBV9 and J usage is TRBJ2-5, with a possible D match to TRBD2 (6 bases). Deletions cut 0 bases from V and 2 bases from J, with 11 bases between. This CDR3 comprises 15 residues. Germline V gene lookup returns CDR1 SGDLS and CDR2 YYNGEE. The CDR3 DNA sequence: TGTGCCAGCAGCGTAGAGGGGCGGGGTCAAGAGACCCAGTACTTC. This codes for CASSVEGRGQETQYF.

In this sample, this clone turned up a few times. The chain is built from TRBV5-1 and TRBJ1-2; 7 nucleotides agree with TRBD1. V shed 4 bases, J shed 2 bases, and the junction held 5 bases outside the gene matches. This CDR3 contains 14 residues. From germline, CDR1 is SGHRS and CDR2 YFSETQ. CDR3 sequence (DNA): TGCGCCAGCAGCCCACCGACAGGGAACTATGGCTACACCTTC. It codes for CASSPPTGNYGYTF.

The chain is built from TRBV2 and TRBJ2-7; 8 nucleotides match TRBD1. Germline CDR1 is SNHLY and CDR2 is FYNNEI. V lost 1 base and J lost 7; bases outside the gene matches: 6. The CDR3 consists of 14 residues. The CDR3 spells CASSEERTGREQYF. The CDR3 coding sequence is TGTGCCAGCAGTGAAGAGAGGACAGGGCGGGAGCAGTACTTC.

The chain uses TRBV18 and TRBJ1-3; no clear D gene. The germline V and J ends were trimmed by 4 bases and 6 bases, with 4 bases remaining between them. The CDR3 covers 11 residues. Germline-derived CDR1 and CDR2 are KGHSH and LQKENI. CDR3 sequence (DNA): TGTGCCAGCTCACAGGAAAACACCATATATTTT. It translates to CASSQENTIYF.

The chain uses TRBV14 and TRBJ1-5; unclear D gene. V was shortened by 1 base and J by 9 bases, with 10 bases between the two germline ends. CDR3 length: 13 amino acids. From germline, CDR1 is SGHDN and CDR2 FVKESK. In nucleotides, the CDR3 is TGTGCCAGCAGCCAAGGAAAGCAGGCGCCCCAGCATTTT. Its protein product is CASSQGKQAPQHF.

The chain has TRBV5-1 and TRBJ2-1, with 12 positions matching TRBD1. V was clipped by 0 bases and J by 6 bases; unmatched bases: 1. The germline V gene has CDR1 SGHRS and CDR2 YFSETQ. The CDR3 length is 15 residues. In nucleotides, the CDR3 is TGCGCCAGCAGCTTGGGGGACAGGGGGCTCAATGAGCAGTTCTTC. This codes for CASSLGDRGLNEQFF.

V is TRBV2 and J is TRBJ2-3, with D possibly TRBD2 on 6 matching bases. In germline, CDR1 is SNHLY, CDR2 FYNNEI. This CDR3 is built from 12 residues. Trimming cost V 7 bases and J 6 bases, with 11 bases left between them. The CDR3 reads CASNSRGDTQYF. CDR3 DNA: TGTGCCAGCAACTCCCGGGGGGATACGCAGTATTTT.

The chain has TRBV5-1 and TRBJ1-2, with D unresolved. Trimming shortened V by 2 bases and J by 7 bases, and 15 bases separated the two germline ends. CDR1 and CDR2 (germline): SGHRS, YFSETQ. The CDR3 is made up of 14 amino acids. Written as DNA, the CDR3 is TGCGCCAGCAGCTTCCCTCGTGGCACGGCTGGCTACACCTTC. Protein sequence: CASSFPRGTAGYTF.

The chain has TRBV6-2 or TRBV6-3 and TRBJ1-1; D is unresolved. Germline V lookup: CDR1 MNHEY, CDR2 SVGEGT. This CDR3 contains 12 residues. Trimming shortened V by 1 base and J by 11 bases, and 11 bases separated the two germline ends. As DNA, the CDR3 is TGTGCCAGCAGTTACTACCCTTTGATGGCTTTCTTT. Its protein product is CASSYYPLMAFF.

The rearrangement joins TRBV5-1 to TRBJ2-3, with D maybe TRBD1 (6 bases). Trimming shortened V by 0 bases and J by 4 bases, and 9 bases separated the two germline ends. The CDR3 runs 14 residues. The germline gives CDR1 SGHRS, CDR2 YFSETQ. CDR3 DNA sequence: TGCGCCAGCAGCTTGGCCGGACAGTCAGATACGCAGTATTTT. As protein: CASSLAGQSDTQYF.

The J gene is TRBJ2-1, the V gene TRBV7-9, with TRBD2 matching over 9 bases. With V trimmed by 5 bases and J by 3 bases, 5 bases remained unmatched. The CDR3 length is 15 residues. Per the germline V gene, CDR1 is SEHNR and CDR2 is FQNEAQ (reference sequence). The CDR3 region has the DNA TGTGCCAGCAGCCAAAGCGGGGGGTACTACAATGAGCAGTTCTTC. This encodes CASSQSGGYYNEQFF.

The genes are TRBV4-1 and TRBJ2-2, with D perhaps given as TRBD1 or TRBD2 (7 bases each). Germline V gene lookup returns CDR1 MGHRA and CDR2 YSYEKL. The CDR3 runs 16 residues. V was shortened by 0 bases and J by 8 bases, with 16 bases between the two germline ends. For the CDR3, the DNA is TGCGCCAGCAGCCAAGATCCAGGGGGGGGTAGTGGGGAGCTGTTTTTT. Protein sequence: CASSQDPGGGSGELFF.

V and J are TRBV7-3 and TRBJ1-6; no reliable D call. V lost 6 bases and J 7 bases, leaving 10 bases between the germline ends. This CDR3 contains 13 residues. In germline, CDR1 is SGHTA, CDR2 FQGTGA. The CDR3 here is CASSVGVNSPLHF. CDR3 coding DNA: TGTGCCAGCAGTGTCGGAGTCAATTCACCCCTCCACTTT.

CDR3 in DNA: TGTGCCAGCAGTTCAGGACTAGCGGGAGCAATATCAGATACGCAGTATTTT. Protein product: CASSSGLAGAISDTQYF. The rearrangement links TRBV5-8 to TRBJ2-3, with 13 bases identical to TRBD2. The CDR3 totals 17 residues. V trimming: 5 bases; J trimming: 4 bases; junction bases outside the gene matches: 10. Germline loops: CDR1 SGHTS, CDR2 YDEGEE.

The genes are TRBV2 and TRBJ2-7, with D possibly matching TRBD2 (7 bases). V was pared by 6 bases and J by 2 bases, with 17 bases between. Germline CDR1 and CDR2: SNHLY and FYNNEI. CDR3 length: 15 residues. The CDR3 spells CASRAGEGGTYEQYF. In nucleotides, the CDR3 is TGTGCCAGCAGGGCAGGGGAGGGGGGAACCTACGAGCAGTACTTC.

The chain couples TRBV9 to TRBJ2-5, with D unclear. The CDR3 is made up of 13 amino acids. CDR1 and CDR2 from the germline V gene are SGDLS and YYNGEE. The V end lost 4 bases, the J end lost 5 bases, and 12 bases lay between the germline ends. This chain's CDR3 is CASSPHWRETQYF. The CDR3 DNA sequence: TGTGCCAGCAGCCCCCATTGGCGGGAGACCCAGTACTTC.